This T cell receptor beta chain derives from a study of T-cell reconstitution after alpha-beta-depleted transplantation in children. Overall study findings and caveats: The main origin of T-cell counts and diversity one year after transplant was newly produced T cells. Several hundred graft clones that had expanded were reportedly the source of alpha-beta T cells about two months after transplant. After transplant, high TCRbeta diversity at day 60 in some patients arose from surviving recipient T cells and thymic progenitors.

Using unique molecular identifiers, the investigators prepared the TCRbeta library. TCRdb fed the PCR reads into MiXCR, producing one record per CDR3 protein. The sample shows 95,000 to 150,000 distinct CDR3 sequences, roughly 24% of them seen only once. The CDR3 runs 12 residues. V was pared by 6 bases and J by 1 base, with 4 bases between. Germline CDR1 LNHNV, CDR2 YYDKDF (reference sequence). This clonotype was recorded at least ten times. Its antigen is unknown. This chain links TRBV15 with TRBJ1-5; D not certain. The sample consisted of PBMCs, mostly from graft donor cells, taken 180 days after TCRalphabeta/CD19-depleted stem cell transplant. The receptor was isolated from a male patient under 10 years old who had a stem cell transplant for chronic granulomatous disease, so the T cells may come from the graft donor. The DNA for the CDR3 is TGTGCCACCAGGAAAAGCAATCAGCCCCAGCATTTT. Translating it yields CATRKSNQPQHF.